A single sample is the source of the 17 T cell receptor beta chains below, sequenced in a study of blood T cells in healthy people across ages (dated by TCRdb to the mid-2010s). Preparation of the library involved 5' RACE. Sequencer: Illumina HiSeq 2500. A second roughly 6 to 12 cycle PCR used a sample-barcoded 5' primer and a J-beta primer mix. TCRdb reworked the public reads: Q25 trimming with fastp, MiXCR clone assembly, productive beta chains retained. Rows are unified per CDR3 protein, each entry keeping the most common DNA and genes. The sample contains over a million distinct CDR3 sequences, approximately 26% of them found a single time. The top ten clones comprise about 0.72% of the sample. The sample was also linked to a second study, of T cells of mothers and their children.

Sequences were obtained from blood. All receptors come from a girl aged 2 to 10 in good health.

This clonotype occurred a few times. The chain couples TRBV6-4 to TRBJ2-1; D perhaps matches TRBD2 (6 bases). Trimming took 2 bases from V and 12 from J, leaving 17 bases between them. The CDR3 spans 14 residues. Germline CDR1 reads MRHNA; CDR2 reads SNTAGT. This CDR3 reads CASSDGDLPHGQFF. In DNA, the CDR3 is TGTGCCAGCAGTGACGGGGACTTACCCCATGGGCAGTTCTTC.

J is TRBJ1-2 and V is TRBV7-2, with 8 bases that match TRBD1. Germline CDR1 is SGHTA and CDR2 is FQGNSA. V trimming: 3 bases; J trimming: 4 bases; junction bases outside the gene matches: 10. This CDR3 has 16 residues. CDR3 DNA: TGTGCCAGCAGCTTGACAGGGGACGGGAGGTCCTATGGCTACACCTTC. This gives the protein CASSLTGDGRSYGYTF.

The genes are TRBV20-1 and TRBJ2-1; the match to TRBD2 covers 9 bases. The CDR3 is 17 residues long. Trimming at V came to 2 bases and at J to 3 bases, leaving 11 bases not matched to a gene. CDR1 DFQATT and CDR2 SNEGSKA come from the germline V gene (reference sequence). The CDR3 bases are TGCAGTGCTAGACCAACCGTCCTACTAGCGGGCTACAATGAGCAGTTCTTC. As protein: CSARPTVLLAGYNEQFF.

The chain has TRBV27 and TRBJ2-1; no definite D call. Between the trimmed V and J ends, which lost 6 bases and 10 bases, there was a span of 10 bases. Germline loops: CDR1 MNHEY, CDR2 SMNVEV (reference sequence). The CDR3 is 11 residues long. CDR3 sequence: CASRTTREQFF. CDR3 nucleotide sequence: TGTGCCAGCAGGACCACACGAGAGCAGTTCTTC.

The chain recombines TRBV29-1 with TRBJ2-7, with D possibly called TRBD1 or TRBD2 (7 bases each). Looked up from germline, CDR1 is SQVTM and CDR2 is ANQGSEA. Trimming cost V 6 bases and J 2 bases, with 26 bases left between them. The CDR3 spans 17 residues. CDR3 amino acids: CSVVWDRRLAFPYEQYF. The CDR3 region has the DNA TGCAGCGTCGTGTGGGACAGAAGACTAGCTTTCCCCTACGAGCAGTACTTC.

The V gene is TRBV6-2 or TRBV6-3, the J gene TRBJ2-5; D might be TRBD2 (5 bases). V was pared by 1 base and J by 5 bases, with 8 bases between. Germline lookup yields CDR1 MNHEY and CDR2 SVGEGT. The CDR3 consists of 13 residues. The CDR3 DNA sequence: TGTGCCAGCAGTTACTTAGTAGCGGAGACCCAGTACTTC. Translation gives CASSYLVAETQYF.

The CDR3 DNA follows: TGTGCCAGCAGTTTCAACGTACAAAATTCACCCCTCCACTTT. Translation gives CASSFNVQNSPLHF. The rearrangement uses TRBV12-3 or TRBV12-4 and TRBJ1-6, with D hard to call. V was cut by 3 bases and J by 7 bases, with 10 bases left in between. The CDR3 has 14 residues.

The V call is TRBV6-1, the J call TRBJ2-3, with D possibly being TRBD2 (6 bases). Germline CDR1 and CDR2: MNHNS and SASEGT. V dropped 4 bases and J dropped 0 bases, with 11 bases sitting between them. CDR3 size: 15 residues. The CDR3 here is CASSAWRDSTDTQYF. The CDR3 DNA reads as TGTGCCAGCAGTGCTTGGCGGGACAGCACAGATACGCAGTATTTT.

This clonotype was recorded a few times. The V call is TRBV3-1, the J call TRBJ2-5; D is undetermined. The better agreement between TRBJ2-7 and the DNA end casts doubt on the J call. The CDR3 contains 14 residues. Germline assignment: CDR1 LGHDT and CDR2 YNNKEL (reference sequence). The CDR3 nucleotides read TGTGCCAGCAGCCAAGGACCAGAGAAATACGAGCAGTACTTC. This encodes CASSQGPEKYEQYF.

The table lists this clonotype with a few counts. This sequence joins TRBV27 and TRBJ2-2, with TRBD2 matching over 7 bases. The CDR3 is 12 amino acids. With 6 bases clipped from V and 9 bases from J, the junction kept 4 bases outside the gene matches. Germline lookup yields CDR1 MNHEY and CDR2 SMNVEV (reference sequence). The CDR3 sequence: CASRPGGRELFF. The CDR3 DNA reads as TGTGCCAGCAGGCCGGGGGGTAGGGAGCTGTTTTTT.

The CDR3 DNA reads as TGTGCCACCAGTGATTACACAGGGGGAGATGAGACCCAGTACTTC. Translation gives CATSDYTGGDETQYF. This chain joins TRBV24-1 and TRBJ2-5; 8 nucleotides align to TRBD1. The CDR3 consists of 15 residues. Germline CDR1 reads KGHDR; CDR2 reads SFDVKD. The V gene end was trimmed by 2 bases and the J gene end by 5 bases; junction bases not matched to a gene: 6.

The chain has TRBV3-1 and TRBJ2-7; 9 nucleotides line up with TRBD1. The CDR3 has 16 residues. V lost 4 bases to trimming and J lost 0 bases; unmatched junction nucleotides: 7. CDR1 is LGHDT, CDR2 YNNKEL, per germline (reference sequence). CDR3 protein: CASSLVTGGASYEQYF. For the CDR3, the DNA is TGTGCCAGCAGCCTGGTAACAGGGGGCGCCTCCTACGAGCAGTACTTC.

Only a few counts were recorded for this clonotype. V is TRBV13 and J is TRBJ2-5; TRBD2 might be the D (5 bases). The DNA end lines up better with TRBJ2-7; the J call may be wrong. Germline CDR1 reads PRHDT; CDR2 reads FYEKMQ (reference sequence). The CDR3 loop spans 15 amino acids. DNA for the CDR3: TGTGCCAGCAGCTCCCGGGATCCGAATATGAGCGAGCAGTACTTC. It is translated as CASSSRDPNMSEQYF.

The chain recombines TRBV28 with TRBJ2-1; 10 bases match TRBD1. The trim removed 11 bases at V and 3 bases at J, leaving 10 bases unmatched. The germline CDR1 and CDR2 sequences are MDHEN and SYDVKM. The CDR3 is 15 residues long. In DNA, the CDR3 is TGTGCCGGCTCATCCCGGGACAGGGGCTACAATGAGCAGTTCTTC. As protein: CAGSSRDRGYNEQFF.

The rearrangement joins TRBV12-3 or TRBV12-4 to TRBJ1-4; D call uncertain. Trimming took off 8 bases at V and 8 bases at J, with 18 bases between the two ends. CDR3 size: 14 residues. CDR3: CASSERELSEKLFF. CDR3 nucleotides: TGTGCCAGCTCGGAGAGGGAATTGTCCGAAAAACTGTTTTTT.

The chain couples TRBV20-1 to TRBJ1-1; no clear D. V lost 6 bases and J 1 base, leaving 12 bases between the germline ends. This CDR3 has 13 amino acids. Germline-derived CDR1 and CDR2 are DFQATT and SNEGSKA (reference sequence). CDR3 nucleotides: TGCAGTGCCCGGGCGTATGAGAACACTGAAGCTTTCTTT. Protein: CSARAYENTEAFF.

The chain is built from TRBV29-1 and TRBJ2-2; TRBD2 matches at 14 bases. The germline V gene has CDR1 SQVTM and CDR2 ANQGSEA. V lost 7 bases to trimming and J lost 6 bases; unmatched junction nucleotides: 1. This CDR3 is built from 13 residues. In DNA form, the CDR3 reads TGCAGCGGGACTAGCGGGAGGCCCGGGGAGCTGTTTTTT. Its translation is CSGTSGRPGELFF.